Following are 28 T cell receptor beta chains from one sample sequenced in a study of T cell responses to AZD1222 COVID-19 vaccine. The repertoire was sequenced with immunoSEQ multiplex PCR; TCRdb's copy has only in-frame clones and lacks some. The sample lists roughly 160,000 clones; around 91% were seen once. Sequenced material: peripheral blood, taken on day 0 of AZD1222 vaccination. Source of these receptors: an adult in good health.

The chain has TRBV7-9 and TRBJ2-3; D ambiguous. The V and J ends lost 1 base and 0 bases respectively, with 5 bases between them. CDR3 length: 14 amino acids. The germline V gene encodes CDR1 SEHNR and CDR2 FQNEAQ (reference sequence). CDR3 sequence (DNA): TGTGCCAGCAGCTTAGAACAAAGCACAGATACGCAGTATTTT. Translating it yields CASSLEQSTDTQYF.

The chain has TRBV5-1 and TRBJ2-5; 7 bases align to TRBD2. Trimming took 3 bases from V and 1 from J; bases not matched to a gene: 12. Germline assignment: CDR1 SGHRS and CDR2 YFSETQ. This CDR3 spans 17 amino acids. The CDR3 nucleotides read TGCGCCAGCAGCTCCCAGGGCCTAGCGGCGCTCCAAGAGACCCAGTACTTC. It specifies CASSSQGLAALQETQYF.

The rearrangement joins TRBV3-1 (or the pseudogene TRBV3-2) to TRBJ2-7; D call uncertain. CDR1 and CDR2 from the germline V gene are LGHDT and YNNKEL (reference sequence). V lost 2 bases, J lost 3 bases, and 20 bases lay in between. CDR3 length equals 17 residues. Written as DNA, the CDR3 is TGTGCCAGCAGCCAATTCGCCCCACAGCAACGGATCTACGAGCAGTACTTC. It is translated as CASSQFAPQQRIYEQYF.

V is TRBV28 and J is TRBJ2-7, with D maybe TRBD2 (6 bases). The germline gives CDR1 MDHEN, CDR2 SYDVKM. V gave up 3 bases and J gave up 10 bases, with 16 bases separating them. The CDR3 length is 13 residues. The CDR3 region is CASSFASVGEQYV. The DNA for the CDR3 is TGTGCCAGCAGTTTCGCTAGCGTGGGAGAACAGTACGTC.

V usage is TRBV14 and J usage is TRBJ1-1; D not resolved. From germline, CDR1 is SGHDN and CDR2 FVKESK. V lost 4 bases and J 6 bases, leaving 15 bases between the germline ends. The CDR3 covers 14 residues. The CDR3 nucleotides are TGTGCCAGCAGCCTAAGTTGGTCCCCAGCTGAAGCTTTCTTT. Translated, it gives CASSLSWSPAEAFF.

The genes are TRBV7-9 and TRBJ1-4; weak D call: TRBD1 (5 bases). From germline, CDR1 is SEHNR and CDR2 FQNEAQ (reference sequence). V lost 4 bases and J lost 5, with 14 bases in between. The CDR3 has 15 residues. The CDR3 region has the DNA TGTGCCAGCAGCTCGACCGGGACGGTAAATGAAAAACTGTTTTTT. It codes for CASSSTGTVNEKLFF.

In the case of this clone: Other DNA sequences from this sample encode an identical CDR3 as well. This sequence joins TRBV3-1 (or the pseudogene TRBV3-2) and TRBJ1-1; D perhaps matches TRBD1 (5 bases). The CDR3 has 13 residues. V was pared by 4 bases and J by 4 bases, with 10 bases between. Germline CDR1 and CDR2: LGHDT and YNNKEL (reference sequence). The CDR3 DNA sequence: TGTGCCAGCAGCCCGGGGGGTGGCACTGAAGCTTTCTTT. Protein product: CASSPGGGTEAFF.

This clone has just one count. The CDR3 bases are TGTGCCAGCAGCTTCGGCAGGAACACTGAAGCTTTCTTT. Its translation is CASSFGRNTEAFF. The chain recombines TRBV7-3 with TRBJ1-1; no reliable D call. Trimming pared 3 bases from V and 1 base from J, leaving 6 bases between. This CDR3 spans 13 amino acids. Germline values: CDR1 SGHTA, CDR2 FQGTGA.

The J gene is TRBJ2-5, the V gene TRBV30; no reliable D call. The germline gives CDR1 GTSNPN, CDR2 SVGIG (reference sequence). This CDR3 is built from 12 residues. Deletions cut 0 bases from V and 5 bases from J, with 7 bases between. CDR3 in DNA: TGTGCCTGGAGTGTCACGGCGGAGACCCAGTACTTC. Translated, it gives CAWSVTAETQYF. The full variable domain, completed using reference TRBV30 and TRBJ2-5, is SQTIHQWPATLVQPVGSPLSLECTVEGTSNPNLYWYRQAAGRGLQLLFYSVGIGQISSEVPQNLSASRPQDRQFILSSKKLLLSDSGFYLCAWSVTAETQYFGPGTRLLVL.

This clone was detected once. The J gene is TRBJ1-6, the V gene TRBV28; 7 nucleotides agree with TRBD1. Germline V lookup: CDR1 MDHEN, CDR2 SYDVKM. V lost 6 bases to trimming and J lost 6 bases; unmatched junction nucleotides: 8. CDR3 length: 15 amino acids. The CDR3 sequence: CASSLGGQTNSPLHF. CDR3 sequence (DNA): TGTGCCAGCAGCTTAGGGGGACAGACTAATTCACCCCTCCACTTT.

The chain uses TRBV28 and TRBJ1-3; a possible D gene is TRBD1 (5 bases). This CDR3 contains 14 residues. Germline loops: CDR1 MDHEN, CDR2 SYDVKM. V was clipped by 7 bases and J by 2 bases, with 12 bases between them. This chain's CDR3 is CASIAGTAGNTIYF. The CDR3, as DNA: TGTGCCAGCATCGCTGGGACCGCTGGAAACACCATATATTTT.

This chain uses TRBV6-2 or TRBV6-3 with TRBJ1-1; D call uncertain. Germline lookup yields CDR1 MNHEY and CDR2 SVGEGT. The CDR3 has 13 amino acids. V gave up 2 bases and J gave up 1 base, with 5 bases separating them. The CDR3 is CASSYPQNTEAFF. The CDR3 nucleotides read TGTGCCAGCAGTTACCCCCAGAACACTGAAGCTTTCTTT.

The chain joins TRBV19 to TRBJ1-2, with TRBD1 as a possible D gene (6 bases). V gave up 1 base and J gave up 6 bases, with 12 bases separating them. Germline V gene sequence: CDR1 LNHDA, CDR2 SQIVND (reference sequence). The CDR3 runs to 14 residues. This CDR3 reads CASSIAGGTHGYTF. In nucleotides, the CDR3 is TGTGCCAGTAGTATAGCTGGGGGCACCCATGGCTACACCTTC.

The gene calls are TRBV3-1 (or the pseudogene TRBV3-2) and TRBJ1-4; TRBD1 agrees at 7 bases. Trimming removed 1 base from V and 8 bases from J; junction bases left unmatched: 10. The CDR3 length is 16 residues. The germline gives CDR1 LGHDT, CDR2 YNNKEL (reference sequence). CDR3 in DNA: TGTGCCAGCAGCCAAGCCCCACGACAGGGAGACGAAAAACTGTTTTTT. It encodes CASSQAPRQGDEKLFF.

The rearrangement links TRBV6-4 to TRBJ2-7, with 7 bases aligning to TRBD1. Germline V lookup: CDR1 MRHNA, CDR2 SNTAGT. CDR3 size: 13 residues. V was pared by 0 bases and J by 7 bases, with 3 bases of the junction left unmatched. For the CDR3, the DNA is TGTGCCAGCAGTGACTCGACAGGGACGGAGCAGTACTTC. Translation gives CASSDSTGTEQYF.

The V and J genes are TRBV6-5 and TRBJ1-2; 9 bases agree with TRBD1. CDR1 is MNHEY, CDR2 SVGAGI, per germline. Germline trimming cut 2 bases from V and 2 bases from J; bases unmatched to any gene: 3. This CDR3 contains 15 residues. The CDR3 reads CASSYLGQGNYGYTF. The CDR3 DNA reads TGTGCCAGCAGTTACCTGGGACAGGGAAACTATGGCTACACCTTC.

The chain is built from TRBV5-1 and TRBJ2-7; 7 bases line up with TRBD1. CDR1 is SGHRS, CDR2 YFSETQ, per germline. The V gene end was trimmed by 3 bases and the J gene end by 2 bases; junction bases not matched to a gene: 2. The CDR3 consists of 13 residues. CDR3 sequence reads: CASSSTGTYEQYF. CDR3 in DNA: TGCGCCAGCAGCTCGACAGGGACCTACGAGCAGTACTTC. The variable domain in full, completed from reference TRBV5-1 and TRBJ2-7, reads KAGVTQTPRYLIKTRGQQVTLSCSPISGHRSVSWYQQTPGQGLQFLFEYFSETQRNKGNFPGRFSGRQFSNSRSEMNVSTLELGDSALYLCASSSTGTYEQYFGPGTRLTVT.

The rearrangement links TRBV27 to TRBJ2-7; 8 positions match TRBD1. This CDR3 is 14 amino acids long. V shed 6 bases, J shed 2 bases, and the junction held 6 bases outside the gene matches. Germline V gene sequence: CDR1 MNHEY, CDR2 SMNVEV (reference sequence). The DNA of the CDR3 is TGTGCCAGCAGCATCGGACAGGGAGCCTACGAGCAGTACTTC. Its translation is CASSIGQGAYEQYF.

The gene calls are TRBV6-4 and TRBJ2-1; 12 bases are a match to TRBD2. The ends lost 5 bases at V and 7 bases at J; junction bases unmatched: 6. The germline CDR1 and CDR2 sequences are MRHNA and SNTAGT. The CDR3 runs to 15 residues. The CDR3 region is CASSPSGGASNEQFF. DNA of the CDR3: TGTGCCAGCAGTCCTAGCGGGGGGGCCTCTAATGAGCAGTTCTTC.

The CDR3 reads CASSSGEGRSPGLAGSVTGELFF. The CDR3 nucleotides read TGCGCCAGCAGCTCAGGTGAGGGACGGAGTCCGGGACTAGCGGGGAGTGTCACCGGGGAGCTGTTTTTT. V gene TRBV5-1 combines with J gene TRBJ2-2, with 13 bases fitting TRBD2. CDR3 size: 23 residues. V shed 3 bases and J 4 bases; nucleotides not matched to a gene: 24. The germline V gene has CDR1 SGHRS and CDR2 YFSETQ.

CDR3 nucleotide sequence: TGTGCCAGCAGCGCTGGACAGGGATATGTTAACGAGCAGTACTTC. This codes for CASSAGQGYVNEQYF. The rearrangement uses TRBV9 and TRBJ2-7; TRBD1 agrees at 8 bases. Germline assignment: CDR1 SGDLS and CDR2 YYNGEE. Germline trimming cut 3 bases from V and 5 bases from J; bases unmatched to any gene: 10. The CDR3 length is 15 residues.

This sequence joins TRBV29-1 and TRBJ2-3, with 7 nucleotides matching TRBD2. The CDR3 has 11 residues. With V trimmed by 6 bases and J by 5 bases, 2 bases remained unmatched. Germline CDR1 is SQVTM and CDR2 is ANQGSEA. CDR3 in amino acids: CSVWGGDTQYF. The CDR3 DNA reads TGCAGCGTATGGGGGGGAGATACGCAGTATTTT.

The chain is built from TRBV18 and TRBJ2-7; TRBD1 matches 7 bases. Germline CDR1 KGHSH, CDR2 LQKENI. J was trimmed by 6 bases and V by 3 bases; bases with no gene match: 2. There are 12 residues in the CDR3. CDR3 loop: CASSPRDSEQYV. In DNA form, the CDR3 reads TGTGCCAGCTCACCGAGGGACAGCGAGCAGTACGTC.

V and J are TRBV9 and TRBJ2-3; tentatively, D is TRBD2 (7 bases). The V gene lost 2 bases and the J gene lost 4 bases, with 20 bases spanning the gap. There are 17 residues in the CDR3. Per the germline V gene, CDR1 is SGDLS and CDR2 is YYNGEE. The CDR3: CASSVLVVGGPSDTQYF. DNA of the CDR3: TGTGCCAGCAGCGTCCTCGTTGTCGGGGGGCCATCAGATACGCAGTATTTT.

The table lists this clone with a count of one. The chain employs TRBV18 and TRBJ2-1; 15 bases are a match to TRBD2. With 3 bases clipped from V and 5 bases from J, the junction kept 8 bases outside the gene matches. CDR1 is KGHSH, CDR2 LQKENI, per germline. CDR3 length equals 18 residues. This CDR3 is CASSPGLAGGLRDNEQFF. CDR3 bases: TGTGCCAGCTCACCGGGACTAGCGGGGGGCCTTAGGGACAATGAGCAGTTCTTC.

The chain joins TRBV3-1 (or the pseudogene TRBV3-2) to TRBJ2-5; a weak D match, TRBD2 (6 bases). Germline CDR1 reads LGHDT; CDR2 reads YNNKEL (reference sequence). The V and J ends lost 1 base and 7 bases respectively, with 16 bases between them. The CDR3 runs 15 residues. The CDR3 loop reads CASSQVARRGGTQYF. The CDR3 DNA reads TGTGCCAGCAGCCAAGTCGCGAGAAGGGGAGGGACCCAGTACTTC.

This sequence joins TRBV29-1 and TRBJ1-3; 7 nucleotides align to TRBD1. The CDR3 has 15 amino acids. V shed 6 bases and J 0 bases; nucleotides not matched to a gene: 8. Per the germline V gene, CDR1 is SQVTM and CDR2 is ANQGSEA. Here the CDR3 reads CSVAGTDDSGNTIYF. Here the CDR3 DNA reads TGCAGCGTGGCCGGGACAGATGACTCTGGAAACACCATATATTTT.

This chain links TRBV7-2 with TRBJ2-1, with 12 bases that match TRBD2. The CDR3 length is 15 residues. Germline V CDR1 and CDR2: SGHTA, FQGNSA. V was clipped by 7 bases and J by 7 bases; unmatched bases: 8. As DNA, the CDR3 is TGTGCCAGCACACCGACTAGCGGGGGCAGGAATGAGCAGTTCTTC. It translates to CASTPTSGGRNEQFF. Full variable domain (missing parts from reference TRBV7-2 and TRBJ2-1): GAGVSQSPSNKVTEKGKDVELRCDPISGHTALYWYRQSLGQGLEFLIYFQGNSAPDKSGLPSDRFSAERTGGSVSTLTIQRTQQEDSAVYLCASTPTSGGRNEQFFGPGTRLTVL.